The 10 T cell receptor beta chains presented below share a single source sample, sequenced in a study of cytomegalovirus exposure and HLA in healthy donors. PCR involved 60 Vbeta and 13 Jbeta primers. Produced via immunoSEQ multiplex PCR; TCRdb's table is partial and in-frame only. Of about 64,000 clones in the sample, about three quarters were seen once. The sample consisted of PBMCs. These receptors were obtained from a male donor in good health and CMV-seropositive.

This chain joins TRBV28 and TRBJ2-5; TRBD2 agrees at 7 bases. The ends lost 8 bases at V and 3 bases at J; junction bases unmatched: 0. Germline V gives CDR1 MDHEN, CDR2 SYDVKM. The CDR3 extends over 11 amino acids. As DNA, the CDR3 is TGTGCCAGCGGACTAGAAGAGACCCAGTACTTC. It codes for CASGLEETQYF.

The table lists this clone with a few counts. The chain is built from TRBV6-5 and TRBJ1-2, with 10 bases identical to TRBD1. Germline loops: CDR1 MNHEY, CDR2 SVGAGI. Trimming removed 6 bases from V and 5 bases from J; junction bases left unmatched: 3. CDR3 length equals 13 residues. The CDR3, as DNA: TGTGCCAGCAGGCCGGGACAGGGGTATGGCTACACCTTC. Translation gives CASRPGQGYGYTF.

This rearrangement joins TRBV6-6 to TRBJ2-5, with 9 bases aligning to TRBD1. After removal of 2 bases from V and 2 bases from J, the junction contained 6 bases not matched to a gene. Germline CDR1 and CDR2: MNHNY and SVGAGI (reference sequence). CDR3 length: 16 amino acids. The CDR3 spells CASSYPPDRGQETQYF. CDR3 DNA: TGTGCCAGCAGTTACCCACCGGACAGGGGACAAGAGACCCAGTACTTC.

The rearrangement uses TRBV4-2 and TRBJ2-7; D may be TRBD2 (5 bases). Germline CDR1 and CDR2: LGHNA and YNFKEQ. CDR3 length: 17 amino acids. Trimming left V 0 bases short and J 0 bases short, with 15 bases between. CDR3 bases: TGTGCCAGCAGCCAAGACCCCCTCGGGGAAATCTCCTACGAGCAGTACTTC. Amino acids: CASSQDPLGEISYEQYF.

This clone has a handful of counts. The chain joins TRBV6-1 to TRBJ1-4, with no clear D. Germline V gene lookup returns CDR1 MNHNS and CDR2 SASEGT. CDR3 length: 15 residues. The V gene lost 0 bases and the J gene lost 5 bases, with 10 bases spanning the gap. The CDR3 is CASSEATVRNEKLFF. The CDR3 DNA reads as TGTGCCAGCAGTGAAGCAACAGTTAGGAATGAAAAACTGTTTTTT.

The chain carries TRBV29-1 and TRBJ1-2; possibly TRBD1 for D (5 bases). The germline V gene encodes CDR1 SQVTM and CDR2 ANQGSEA. Deletions cut 6 bases from V and 0 bases from J, with 11 bases between. The length of the CDR3 is 13 residues. CDR3 protein: CSVPLQANYGYTF. In DNA, the CDR3 is TGCAGCGTCCCTCTACAGGCTAACTATGGCTACACCTTC.

In this sample, this clone turned up a few times. The chain employs TRBV7-2 and TRBJ1-4, with 9 bases matching TRBD1. Trimming at V came to 5 bases and at J to 4 bases, leaving 11 bases not matched to a gene. The CDR3 consists of 17 residues. Germline CDR1 SGHTA, CDR2 FQGNSA. For the CDR3, the DNA is TGTGCCAGCAGCCCCCGGACAGGGGAAATGCATAATGAAAAACTGTTTTTT. Its translation: CASSPRTGEMHNEKLFF.

The chain joins TRBV5-1 to TRBJ2-7; 8 nucleotides line up with TRBD1. The CDR3 has 15 residues. Germline V gene data show CDR1 as SGHRS and CDR2 as YFSETQ. V shed 3 bases, J shed 3 bases, and the junction held 8 bases outside the gene matches. The CDR3 protein is CASSSDGQGNYEQYF. CDR3 nucleotide sequence: TGCGCCAGCAGCTCGGACGGACAGGGAAACTACGAGCAGTACTTC.

This clone occurred a few times. This rearrangement joins TRBV14 to TRBJ1-1; D unresolved. CDR3 length: 13 amino acids. CDR1 is SGHDN, CDR2 FVKESK, per germline. Trimming shortened V by 1 base and J by 6 bases, and 9 bases separated the two germline ends. The CDR3 here is CASSQVTKAEAFF. The CDR3 DNA follows: TGTGCCAGCAGCCAAGTAACTAAAGCTGAAGCTTTCTTT. The whole variable domain, filled in from reference TRBV14 and TRBJ1-1, reads EAGVTQFPSHSVIEKGQTVTLRCDPISGHDNLYWYRRVMGKEIKFLLHFVKESKQDESGMPNNRFLAERTGGTYSTLKVQPAELEDSGVYFCASSQVTKAEAFFGQGTRLTVV.

The chain is built from TRBV4-1 and TRBJ2-2, with D possibly matching TRBD2 (5 bases). This CDR3 is 14 amino acids long. Germline values: CDR1 MGHRA, CDR2 YSYEKL. Trimming shortened V by 2 bases and J by 4 bases, and 8 bases separated the two germline ends. CDR3: CASSQKRGTGELFF. The CDR3 coding sequence is TGCGCCAGCAGCCAAAAACGGGGCACCGGGGAGCTGTTTTTT.